The 10 T cell receptor beta chains in this list originate from one sample, sequenced in a study of blood T cells in healthy people across ages. The authors ran a second PCR of about 7 to 11 cycles using a sample-barcoded 5' primer and a J-beta primer mix. TCRdb passed the 5' RACE reads through MiXCR, listing each CDR3 protein once. The sample holds 710,000 or so distinct CDR3 sequences, 32% seen once. Sample: blood. Source of these receptors: an elderly woman in good health.

This clonotype was seen at least ten times. The chain links TRBV10-3 to TRBJ2-3, with 10 bases identical to TRBD2. The CDR3 sequence is 22 residues long. CDR1 and CDR2 (germline): ENHRY, SYGVKD. Trimming took 3 bases from V and 4 from J; bases not matched to a gene: 25. The chain's CDR3 is CAISEGPDRRLGSGGAPDTQYF. As DNA, the CDR3 is TGTGCCATCAGTGAAGGGCCCGACCGCCGACTAGGCAGCGGGGGGGCTCCAGATACGCAGTATTTT.

The V and J genes are TRBV2 and TRBJ2-1, with 8 bases fitting TRBD2. V lost 2 bases, J lost 7 bases, and 7 bases stayed unmatched. CDR1 SNHLY and CDR2 FYNNEI come from the germline V gene. CDR3 size: 15 residues. The CDR3 nucleotides are TGTGCCAGCAGTGAACTGCGGGGGGCCGGGAATGAGCAGTTCTTC. It is translated as CASSELRGAGNEQFF. The variable domain in full, completed from reference TRBV2 and TRBJ2-1, reads EPEVTQTPSHQVTQMGQEVILRCVPISNHLYFYWYRQILGQKVEFLVSFYNNEISEKSEIFDDQFSVERPDGSNFTLKIRSTKLEDSAMYFCASSELRGAGNEQFFGPGTRLTVL.

A few counts support this clonotype. Because the CDR3's place on the DNA is in doubt, the DNA is left out and the CDR3 is given as listed by TCRdb. J is TRBJ2-5 and V is TRBV11-1; the table calls TRBD2, which could not be checked here. The germline gives CDR1 SGHAT, CDR2 FQDESV (reference sequence). The CDR3 is 22 residues long, ends included. CDR3 sequence reads: CASSPRLAENNEQFFGPETQYF.

The chain combines TRBV30 with TRBJ1-3; a weak D match, TRBD1 (6 bases). The CDR3 has 15 amino acids. Germline V gene sequence: CDR1 GTSNPN, CDR2 SVGIG (reference sequence). V lost 2 bases and J 0 bases, leaving 11 bases between the germline ends. The CDR3 bases are TGTGCCTGGAGTAGGGGGGACCGCTCTGGAAACACCATATATTTT. It encodes CAWSRGDRSGNTIYF.

The sample holds a few counts of this clonotype. A clone one base away is much larger, so this may be a read error. The chain combines TRBV20-1 with TRBJ2-5; tentatively, D is TRBD1 or TRBD2 (6 bases each). V was clipped by 3 bases and J by 11 bases, with 19 bases between them. The germline gives CDR1 DFQATT, CDR2 SNEGSKA (reference sequence). This CDR3 is built from 13 residues. The DNA of the CDR3 is TGCAGTGCTAGCAACGGGGGCCACAATGAGCAGTACTTC. Its translation: CSASNGGHNEQYF.

V and J are TRBV6-5 and TRBJ1-1; D not certain. V lost 8 bases, J lost 0 bases, and 16 bases lay in between. Germline V CDR1 and CDR2: MNHEY, SVGAGI. The CDR3 length is 15 residues. The CDR3 bases are TGTGCCAGCCGAATCAGCTCGGGGATGAACACTGAAGCTTTCTTT. Translated: CASRISSGMNTEAFF.

To note about this clonotype: A much larger clone differs by one base, so this may be a read error. This chain connects TRBV7-2 to TRBJ2-3; TRBD2 matches at 10 bases. The CDR3 has 19 residues. CDR1 SGHTA and CDR2 FQGNSA come from the germline V gene. V trimming: 5 bases; J trimming: 0 bases; junction bases outside the gene matches: 14. The CDR3 DNA is TGTGCCAGCAGCCGAGGAACCAGCGGGGGGGTGCCTAGCACAGATACGCAGTATTTT. Residues: CASSRGTSGGVPSTDTQYF. The full variable domain, its missing parts supplied by reference TRBV7-2 and TRBJ2-3, is GAGVSQSPSNKVTEKGKDVELRCDPISGHTALYWYRQSLGQGLEFLIYFQGNSAPDKSGLPSDRFSAERTGGSVSTLTIQRTQQEDSAVYLCASSRGTSGGVPSTDTQYFGPGTRLTVL.

This clonotype was observed a handful of times. The chain combines TRBV20-1 with TRBJ2-7; D might be TRBD1 (6 bases). Trimming took off 6 bases at V and 7 bases at J, with 22 bases between the two ends. Germline V gene sequence: CDR1 DFQATT, CDR2 SNEGSKA (reference sequence). This CDR3 spans 14 amino acids. The CDR3 loop is CSAPARGQLIEQYF. CDR3 nucleotides: TGCAGTGCCCCAGCCCGAGGACAGTTAATTGAGCAGTACTTC.

The gene calls are TRBV7-2 and TRBJ2-3, with 7 nucleotides matching TRBD1. The V gene end was trimmed by 4 bases and the J gene end by 6 bases; junction bases not matched to a gene: 10. The germline CDR1 and CDR2 sequences are SGHTA and FQGNSA. The CDR3 runs 15 residues. CDR3 nucleotide sequence: TGTGCCAGCAGCTCCTCTGGGACAGTCGGGGATACGCAGTATTTT. Its translation: CASSSSGTVGDTQYF.

About this clonotype: Mismatch with germline at one junction end may stem from a read error. The chain recombines TRBV11-1 with TRBJ2-3; D gene unclear. The CDR3 loop spans 16 amino acids. Germline loops: CDR1 SGHAT, CDR2 FQDESV (reference sequence). The CDR3 sequence: CAGSLRRRILTDTQYF. The CDR3 DNA is TGTGCCGGCAGCTTAAGACGACGGATCCTCACAGATACGCAGTATTTT. Using reference TRBV11-1 and TRBJ2-3 for the parts outside the CDR3, the full variable domain is EAEVAQSPRYKITEKSQAVAFWCDPISGHATLYWYRQILGQGPELLVQFQDESVVDDSQLPKDRFSAERLKGVDSTLKIQPAELGDSAMYLCAGSLRRRILTDTQYFGPGTRLTVL.